Presented here are 32 T cell receptor beta chains from one specimen sequenced in a study of cytomegalovirus exposure and HLA in healthy donors. In the PCR, 60 Vbeta and 13 Jbeta primers were used. TCRdb's copy holds only in-frame clones and misses some; the assay was immunoSEQ multiplex PCR. This table holds over 150,000 clones, about four fifths found once. The sequenced sample consisted of PBMCs. The receptors derive from a man aged 18 to 29 in good health and CMV-seronegative.

The genes are TRBV28 and TRBJ1-1; D is possibly TRBD1 (6 bases). The germline V gene has CDR1 MDHEN and CDR2 SYDVKM. CDR3 length equals 14 residues. V was trimmed by 6 bases and J by 5 bases, leaving 16 bases between them. The CDR3 bases are TGTGCCAGCAGCTCCGGGGGGGCCGCGACTGAAGCTTTCTTT. Its translation is CASSSGGAATEAFF.

The rearrangement uses TRBV6-1 and TRBJ2-3, with 10 bases identical to TRBD1. CDR3 size: 19 residues. The V gene's germline CDR1 is MNHNS and CDR2 SASEGT. V shed 2 bases and J 0 bases; nucleotides not matched to a gene: 11. The CDR3 DNA reads as TGTGCCAGCAGTGAACTGGACAGGGGGATTAAATCAAGCACAGATACGCAGTATTTT. Amino acids: CASSELDRGIKSSTDTQYF.

On this clone: Other DNA variants within this sample encode the same CDR3. The J gene is TRBJ1-4, the V gene TRBV2; D may be TRBD1 (6 bases). The CDR3 contains 14 residues. Germline V CDR1 and CDR2: SNHLY, FYNNEI. The V and J ends lost 6 bases and 5 bases respectively, with 13 bases between them. For the CDR3, the DNA is TGTGCCAGCAGACCAGGACAGCCCAATGAAAAACTGTTTTTT. It codes for CASRPGQPNEKLFF. Using reference TRBV2 and TRBJ1-4 for the parts outside the CDR3, the full variable domain is EPEVTQTPSHQVTQMGQEVILRCVPISNHLYFYWYRQILGQKVEFLVSFYNNEISEKSEIFDDQFSVERPDGSNFTLKIRSTKLEDSAMYFCASRPGQPNEKLFFGSGTQLSVL.

The genes are TRBV7-2 and TRBJ2-3; 8 bases agree with TRBD2. J lost 4 bases, V lost 7 bases, and 7 bases had no gene match. Germline V gives CDR1 SGHTA, CDR2 FQGNSA. The CDR3 is 14 amino acids. CDR3 protein: CASTRRGGADTQYF. DNA for the CDR3: TGTGCCAGCACAAGACGGGGGGGCGCAGATACGCAGTATTTT.

In this sample, this clone turned up a few times. V gene TRBV7-9 combines with J gene TRBJ1-2; 7 bases map to TRBD1. V shed 5 bases, J shed 6 bases, and the junction held 6 bases outside the gene matches. The CDR3 totals 13 residues. CDR1 and CDR2 from the germline V gene are SEHNR and FQNEAQ (reference sequence). CDR3 nucleotides: TGTGCCAGCAGCATACAGACAGGGAATGGCTACACCTTC. Its translation is CASSIQTGNGYTF.

This clone was picked up one time. This chain uses TRBV28 with TRBJ1-1; 7 positions agree with TRBD1. Looked up from germline, CDR1 is MDHEN and CDR2 is SYDVKM. The J segment lost 10 bases and the V segment lost 3 bases, leaving 14 bases of the junction unmatched. The CDR3 contains 15 residues. The CDR3 here is CASSFLDRVIVGAFF. The CDR3 DNA sequence: TGTGCCAGCAGTTTTCTCGACAGGGTGATCGTTGGAGCTTTCTTT.

V and J are TRBV5-1 and TRBJ1-6, with unresolved D. The CDR3 loop spans 14 amino acids. Germline assignment: CDR1 SGHRS and CDR2 YFSETQ. V was pared by 0 bases and J by 11 bases, with 12 bases between. The CDR3 sequence: CASSLGDTATPLHF. As DNA, the CDR3 is TGCGCCAGCAGCTTGGGAGACACCGCTACACCCCTCCACTTT.

The chain couples TRBV29-1 to TRBJ2-5; TRBD1 aligns across 8 bases. In germline, CDR1 is SQVTM, CDR2 ANQGSEA. Trimming removed 7 bases from V and 3 bases from J; junction bases left unmatched: 10. The CDR3 spans 14 residues. CDR3 DNA: TGCAGCGCCCGTTCAGGACAGGGAGAAGAGACCCAGTACTTC. As protein: CSARSGQGEETQYF.

The CDR3 bases are TGTGCCAGCAGCTACTTAACGAACACCGGGGAGCTGTTTTTT. Encoded protein: CASSYLTNTGELFF. V and J are TRBV7-9 and TRBJ2-2; D gene unclear. Trimming shortened V by 4 bases and J by 0 bases, and 6 bases separated the two germline ends. The CDR3 has 14 amino acids. Germline-derived CDR1 and CDR2 are SEHNR and FQNEAQ (reference sequence). Full variable domain (missing parts from reference TRBV7-9 and TRBJ2-2): DTGVSQNPRHKITKRGQNVTFRCDPISEHNRLYWYRQTLGQGPEFLTYFQNEAQLEKSRLLSDRFSAERPKGSFSTLEIQRTEQGDSAMYLCASSYLTNTGELFFGEGSRLTVL.

This clone was counted a few times. J is TRBJ2-1 and V is TRBV7-9, with 11 bases lining up with TRBD2. From germline, CDR1 is SEHNR and CDR2 FQNEAQ (reference sequence). V shed 5 bases and J 2 bases; nucleotides not matched to a gene: 14. The CDR3 loop spans 19 amino acids. The CDR3 spells CASSIKKILAGGPYNEQFF. The CDR3 DNA sequence: TGTGCCAGCAGCATAAAGAAAATTCTAGCGGGGGGACCCTACAATGAGCAGTTCTTC.

The chain is built from TRBV6-5 and TRBJ2-2, with a weak D call TRBD1 (6 bases). The V and J ends lost 6 bases and 7 bases respectively, with 9 bases between them. Germline V CDR1 and CDR2: MNHEY, SVGAGI. This CDR3 comprises 12 residues. The CDR3 reads CASSTGFGELFF. Here the CDR3 DNA reads TGTGCCAGCAGCACAGGGTTCGGGGAGCTGTTTTTT.

The sample holds a few counts of this clone. The chain couples TRBV18 to TRBJ1-4; tentatively, D is TRBD1 (5 bases). Germline CDR1 is KGHSH and CDR2 is LQKENI. The ends were cut back, 3 bases at V and 6 bases at J, with 14 bases in the middle. This CDR3 is 15 amino acids long. The CDR3 DNA is TGTGCCAGCTCACCCCTGAGGGGAGGGGATGAAAAACTGTTTTTT. It encodes CASSPLRGGDEKLFF.

This clone was observed once. Germline and junction disagree at one end, which may indicate a read error. The rearrangement links TRBV5-1 to TRBJ1-1; D is perhaps TRBD1 (5 bases). Germline CDR1 and CDR2: SGHRS and YFSETQ. CDR3 length: 16 residues. CDR3 sequence: CASTLIQGTLGTEAFF. The DNA of the CDR3 is TGCGCCAGCACCCTGATCCAAGGGACCTTGGGGACTGAAGCCTTCTTT.

Notes on this clone: The junction shows a germline mismatch at one end, possibly a read error. V usage is TRBV5-5 and J usage is TRBJ2-6; D is possibly TRBD1 (5 bases). CDR1 is SGHKS, CDR2 YYEKEE, per germline (reference sequence). This CDR3 is built from 20 residues. The CDR3 region is CASSLARLLQRSSGANGLTF. The CDR3, as DNA: TGTGCCAGCAGCTTGGCGAGACTCCTACAGAGATCCTCTGGGGCCAACGGCCTGACTTTC.

The chain carries TRBV7-2 and TRBJ1-1, with TRBD1 matching 10 bases. Trimming took 4 bases from V and 0 from J; bases not matched to a gene: 11. CDR1 SGHTA and CDR2 FQGNSA come from the germline V gene. CDR3 length: 18 residues. The CDR3 coding sequence is TGTGCCAGCAGCTCCGACAGGGGGCGAACCCACATGAACACTGAAGCTTTCTTT. This sequence encodes CASSSDRGRTHMNTEAFF.

The V call is TRBV6-1, the J call TRBJ2-3; D might be TRBD2 (5 bases). The CDR3 runs 13 residues. The V end lost 6 bases, the J end lost 3 bases, and 10 bases lay between the germline ends. Germline-derived CDR1 and CDR2 are MNHNS and SASEGT. The CDR3 sequence is CASRVPGTDTQYF. CDR3 DNA: TGTGCCAGCAGGGTCCCGGGAACAGATACGCAGTATTTT.

This clone came up a few times. V and J are TRBV5-6 and TRBJ2-3; TRBD2 agrees at 8 bases. Germline V gene data show CDR1 as SGHDT and CDR2 as YYEEEE. The CDR3 covers 16 residues. V trimming: 4 bases; J trimming: 2 bases; junction bases outside the gene matches: 9. In DNA, the CDR3 is TGTGCCAGCAGCATCTCGCCGGGGGGGCACACAGATACGCAGTATTTT. Translation gives CASSISPGGHTDTQYF.

This clone was found a few times. The chain is built from TRBV7-9 and TRBJ2-1; maybe TRBD1 (6 bases). Germline CDR1 SEHNR, CDR2 FQNEAQ (reference sequence). V was pared by 8 bases and J by 4 bases, with 18 bases between. This CDR3 comprises 15 residues. The CDR3 DNA reads TGTGCCAGCGCCTCACAGGGAGAAATGTACAATGAGCAGTTCTTC. Its protein product is CASASQGEMYNEQFF.

This clone appeared a single time. The rearrangement uses TRBV6-5 and TRBJ1-2, with TRBD1 matching 7 bases. The CDR3 contains 14 residues. Trimming at V came to 0 bases and at J to 6 bases, leaving 4 bases not matched to a gene. CDR1 and CDR2 (germline): MNHEY, SVGAGI. CDR3 protein: CASSYSGGADGYTF. DNA for the CDR3: TGTGCCAGCAGTTACTCAGGGGGCGCCGATGGCTACACCTTC.

This clone showed up just once. The chain employs TRBV5-1 and TRBJ1-2; D not certain. Germline assignment: CDR1 SGHRS and CDR2 YFSETQ. The CDR3 contains 15 residues. With 4 bases removed from V and 0 bases from J, the gap between germline ends came to 13 bases. The CDR3: CASSRSDGANYGYTF. For the CDR3, the DNA is TGCGCCAGCAGCCGAAGCGACGGAGCTAACTATGGCTACACCTTC.

This chain uses TRBV6-1 with TRBJ2-7, with 7 bases aligning to TRBD1. J gave up 5 bases and V 2 bases, and 6 bases lay outside the gene matches. This CDR3 spans 14 amino acids. Germline V gene data show CDR1 as MNHNS and CDR2 as SASEGT. CDR3 DNA sequence: TGTGCCAGCAGTGAATTAGGGACAGCTGACGAGCAGTACTTC. Translating it yields CASSELGTADEQYF.

This rearrangement joins TRBV6-5 to TRBJ2-2; 7 nucleotides agree with TRBD2. This CDR3 spans 14 amino acids. Germline V CDR1 and CDR2: MNHEY, SVGAGI. V lost 7 bases to trimming and J lost 8 bases; unmatched junction nucleotides: 10. The CDR3 coding sequence is TGTGCCAGCAACCGACTAGCCGGCGGGGGGGAGCTGTTTTTT. Protein sequence: CASNRLAGGGELFF.

This clone is a singleton in its sample. CDR3 DNA: TGTGCCTGGATCGGGACAGGCATTGGGTACACCTTC. Translated, it gives CAWIGTGIGYTF. This sequence joins TRBV30 and TRBJ1-2; 8 bases map to TRBD1. The CDR3 is 12 amino acids. With 4 bases clipped from V and 11 bases from J, the junction kept 9 bases outside the gene matches. Germline loops: CDR1 GTSNPN, CDR2 SVGIG (reference sequence).

The chain recombines TRBV18 with TRBJ2-2; the D gene is possibly TRBD2 (5 bases). The CDR3 spans 15 residues. Germline V gene lookup returns CDR1 KGHSH and CDR2 LQKENI. Trimming shortened V by 3 bases and J by 1 base, and 9 bases separated the two germline ends. In DNA form, the CDR3 reads TGTGCCAGCTCACCCCCCAGCGGGAACACCGGGGAGCTGTTTTTT. This encodes CASSPPSGNTGELFF.

This chain joins TRBV10-3 and TRBJ1-2, with D unresolved. Germline CDR1 ENHRY, CDR2 SYGVKD. V lost 6 bases, J lost 7 bases, and 15 bases lay in between. This CDR3 spans 13 amino acids. This CDR3 reads CAIRGSMLSGYTF. The CDR3 DNA reads TGTGCCATCAGGGGGAGTATGTTGAGTGGCTACACCTTC.

The gene calls are TRBV5-1 and TRBJ1-6; D perhaps matches TRBD1 (6 bases). The V gene's germline CDR1 is SGHRS and CDR2 YFSETQ. The CDR3 extends over 15 amino acids. Trimming took 2 bases from V and 9 from J, leaving 15 bases between them. The CDR3 sequence: CASSLTGYERSPLHF. Written as DNA, the CDR3 is TGCGCCAGCAGCTTAACAGGGTATGAACGTTCACCCCTCCACTTT.

The chain links TRBV19 to TRBJ1-1; 12 bases are shared with TRBD1. Germline V gives CDR1 LNHDA, CDR2 SQIVND (reference sequence). J gave up 5 bases and V 3 bases, and 19 bases lay outside the gene matches. This CDR3 is built from 20 residues. CDR3 sequence: CASSIGPLGQGARVLTEAFF. The CDR3 DNA follows: TGTGCCAGTAGTATCGGGCCACTGGGACAGGGGGCGAGAGTTTTAACTGAAGCTTTCTTT.

The V and J genes are TRBV4-1 and TRBJ1-3, with D possibly TRBD1 on 6 matching bases. Looked up from germline, CDR1 is MGHRA and CDR2 is YSYEKL. The V end was cut by 6 bases, the J end by 3 bases, with 9 bases between. The CDR3 has 13 amino acids. CDR3 coding DNA: TGCGCCAGCAGTCTCAGGGGTGGAAACACCATATATTTT. It yields the protein CASSLRGGNTIYF.

The chain joins TRBV20-1 to TRBJ2-3, with 7 bases lining up with TRBD2. Germline V lookup: CDR1 DFQATT, CDR2 SNEGSKA (reference sequence). The CDR3 has 11 amino acids. V gave up 1 base and J gave up 8 bases; unmatched junction bases: 0. CDR3 protein: CSARAGGTQYF. CDR3 coding DNA: TGCAGTGCTAGAGCGGGGGGTACGCAGTATTTT.

The CDR3 DNA is TGTGCCAGTGCACTGCCGGGGAATGAGCAGTTCTTC. This translates into CASALPGNEQFF. This chain connects TRBV19 to TRBJ2-1; D is possibly TRBD2 (5 bases). CDR1 and CDR2 (germline): LNHDA, SQIVND (reference sequence). V lost 8 bases to trimming and J lost 7 bases, with 12 bases between them. The CDR3 loop spans 12 amino acids. Complete variable domain (other parts from reference TRBV19 and TRBJ2-1): DGGITQSPKYLFRKEGQNVTLSCEQNLNHDAMYWYRQDPGQGLRLIYYSQIVNDFQKGDIAEGYSVSREKKESFPLTVTSAQKNPTAFYLCASALPGNEQFFGPGTRLTVL.

The chain recombines TRBV9 with TRBJ1-2; 7 nucleotides line up with TRBD1. In germline, CDR1 is SGDLS, CDR2 YYNGEE. V was clipped by 2 bases and J by 2 bases; unmatched bases: 3. There are 14 residues in the CDR3. The CDR3 loop reads CASSVVTGNYGYTF. As DNA, the CDR3 is TGTGCCAGCAGCGTCGTGACAGGGAACTATGGCTACACCTTC.

Concerning this clone: One end of the junction fails to match germline, which may point to a read error. V and J are TRBV7-7 and TRBJ2-7; 7 bases match TRBD2. The CDR3 runs 14 residues. The germline V gene encodes CDR1 SSHAT and CDR2 FNYEAQ (reference sequence). The CDR3 protein is CASSLGRGSTEQYF. CDR3 DNA: TGTGCTAGCAGCTTAGGGAGGGGTTCTACGGAGCAGTACTTC. Looking up the rest from reference TRBV7-7 and TRBJ2-7 gives the full variable domain: GAGVSQSPRYKVTKRGQDVTLRCDPISSHATLYWYQQALGQGPEFLTYFNYEAQPDKSGLPSDRFSAERPEGSISTLTIQRTEQRDSAMYRCASSLGRGSTEQYFGPGTRLTVT.